Sequencing of this T cell receptor beta chain was carried out in a study of T-cell reconstitution after alpha-beta-depleted transplantation in children. CDR3 length: 13 amino acids. Trimming removed 3 bases at V and 6 bases at J, with 12 bases between. CDR1 DFQATT and CDR2 SNEGSKA come from the germline V gene (reference sequence). TCRbeta library construction was performed incorporating unique molecular identifiers. TCRdb re-derived calls from the PCR reads in MiXCR, one entry per CDR3 protein. The data hold almost 250,000 distinct CDR3 sequences, with over 20% observed a single time. This clonotype has a handful of counts.

The TCR sequence derives from a girl aged 2 to 9 with Fanconi anemia, due to receive a stem cell transplant. The input for sequencing was PBMCs, taken before TCRalphabeta/CD19-depleted stem cell transplant. This sequence joins TRBV20-1 and TRBJ1-5; D unresolved. This CDR3 is CSASTGTSQPQHF. In DNA, the CDR3 is TGCAGTGCTAGTACCGGAACGAGTCAGCCCCAGCATTTT.